This entry features one T cell receptor beta chain sequence. Its specificity is not known. The table came from immunoSEQ multiplex PCR; TCRdb's copy has only in-frame clones and leaves some out. The data show about 43,000 clones, around 89% seen once. This entry belongs to a study of OX40 agonist ivuxolimab in advanced cancers. Study-wide context: Melanoma, hepatocellular carcinoma, head and neck or renal cell cancer occurred in dose-escalation patients.

General study points: On average, a greater number of expanded clones characterised CD8+ T cells relative to CD4+. The authors also found low normalized T-cell clonal expansion in some nonresponders.

Germline assignment: CDR1 SGDLS and CDR2 YYNGEE. The CDR3 runs 14 residues. V dropped 0 bases and J dropped 3 bases, with 8 bases sitting between them. The sample here was CD4+ or CD8+ T cells sorted from blood, taken in a trial of the OX40 agonist ivuxolimab. The V gene is TRBV9, the J gene TRBJ2-3; D gene ambiguous. This sequence was found in an adult with an advanced solid tumor such as melanoma, head and neck, liver or kidney cancer. CDR3 residues: CASSVAGFTDTQYF. CDR3 sequence (DNA): TGTGCCAGCAGCGTAGCTGGGTTTACAGATACGCAGTATTTT.